The T cell receptor beta chain described here comes from a study of T cell responses to AZD1222 COVID-19 vaccine. The wider study: Pooled in the analysis were second doses at about 4 or about 12 weeks. Study-level findings and limits: Increases in Spike-specific TCR breadth and depth were seen after two AZD1222 doses. Baseline seropositivity characterized only a handful of AZD1222 recipients. Donors, mostly white British, included more females; clonal diversity was possibly underestimated.

Sequencing used immunoSEQ multiplex PCR; TCRdb keeps in-frame clones, though not all of them. The table has tens of thousands of clones, around nine tenths seen once. The length of the CDR3 is 13 residues. CDR1 and CDR2 from the germline V gene are SGHTA and FQGNSA. V dropped 5 bases and J dropped 0 bases, with 7 bases sitting between them. As to this clone: Its matching antigen is unknown.

The sample consisted of peripheral blood, taken on day 0 of AZD1222 vaccination. V is TRBV7-2 and J is TRBJ1-2; D unresolved. This sequence was found in an adult in good health. CDR3 residues: CASSPQPNYGYTF. CDR3 coding DNA: TGTGCCAGCAGCCCACAACCTAACTATGGCTACACCTTC.